This T cell receptor beta chain appears in the sequencing data of a study of shared clonotypes between healthy human individuals. Overall study context: Used for every donor were three CD4 naive, three CD4 memory, two CD8 naive and one CD8 memory plate.

CD45RO negativity and positive selection for CCR7 defined naive CD8 cells, a population that excluded terminally differentiated effector memory CD45RA+ cells. This clone has just one count. V was pared by 4 bases and J by 2 bases, with 14 bases between. The CDR3 covers 16 residues. Germline-derived CDR1 and CDR2 are MGHDK and SYGVNS. For sorted subsets, approximately 180 ng DNA per replicate equaled roughly 30,000 T cell genomes. Measured with immunoSEQ multiplex PCR; TCRdb has only the in-frame clones, and not every one. The sample has about 820,000 clones; around 93% are singletons. The specimen was naive CD8+ T cells sorted from blood. This receptor was taken from a man aged 25-45 years in good health. The gene calls are TRBV25-1 and TRBJ1-4, with D possibly being TRBD1 (5 bases). This CDR3 reads CASSGQGEWTNEKLFF. CDR3 in DNA: TGTGCCAGCAGTGGGCAGGGAGAGTGGACTAATGAAAAACTGTTTTTT.